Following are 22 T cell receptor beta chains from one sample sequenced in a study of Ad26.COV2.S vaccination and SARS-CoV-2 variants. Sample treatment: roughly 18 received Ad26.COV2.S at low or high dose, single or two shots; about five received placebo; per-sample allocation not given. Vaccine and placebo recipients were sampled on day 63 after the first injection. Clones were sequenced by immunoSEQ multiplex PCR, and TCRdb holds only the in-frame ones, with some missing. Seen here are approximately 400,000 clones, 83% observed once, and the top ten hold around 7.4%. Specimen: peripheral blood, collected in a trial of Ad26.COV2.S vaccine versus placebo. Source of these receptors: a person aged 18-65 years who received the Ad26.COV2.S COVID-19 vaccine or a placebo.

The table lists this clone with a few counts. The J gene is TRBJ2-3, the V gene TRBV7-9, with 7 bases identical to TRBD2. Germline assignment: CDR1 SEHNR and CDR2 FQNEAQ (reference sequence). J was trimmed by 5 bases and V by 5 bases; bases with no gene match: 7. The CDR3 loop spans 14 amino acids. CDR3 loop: CASSAGDYLDTQYF. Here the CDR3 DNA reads TGTGCCAGCAGCGCCGGGGACTATCTAGATACGCAGTATTTT. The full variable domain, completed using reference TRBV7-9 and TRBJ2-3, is DTGVSQNPRHKITKRGQNVTFRCDPISEHNRLYWYRQTLGQGPEFLTYFQNEAQLEKSRLLSDRFSAERPKGSFSTLEIQRTEQGDSAMYLCASSAGDYLDTQYFGPGTRLTVL.

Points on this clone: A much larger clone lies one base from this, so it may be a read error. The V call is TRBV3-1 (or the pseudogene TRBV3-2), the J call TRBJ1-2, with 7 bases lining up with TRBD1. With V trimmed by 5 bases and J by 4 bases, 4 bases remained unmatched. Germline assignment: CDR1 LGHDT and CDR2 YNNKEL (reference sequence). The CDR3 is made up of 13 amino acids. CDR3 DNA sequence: TGTGCCAGCAGCTCGGGACAGATCTATGGCTACACCTTC. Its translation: CASSSGQIYGYTF.

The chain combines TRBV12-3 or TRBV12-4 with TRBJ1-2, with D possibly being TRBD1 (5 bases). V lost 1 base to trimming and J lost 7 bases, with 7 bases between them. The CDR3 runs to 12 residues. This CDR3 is CASSLGTGGYTF. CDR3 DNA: TGTGCCAGCAGTTTAGGAACAGGTGGCTACACCTTC.

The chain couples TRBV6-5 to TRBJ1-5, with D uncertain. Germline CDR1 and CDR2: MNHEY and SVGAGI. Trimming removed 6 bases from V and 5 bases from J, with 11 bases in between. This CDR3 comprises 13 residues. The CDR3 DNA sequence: TGTGCCAGCAGCCCAACGATATATCAGCCCCAGCATTTT. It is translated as CASSPTIYQPQHF.

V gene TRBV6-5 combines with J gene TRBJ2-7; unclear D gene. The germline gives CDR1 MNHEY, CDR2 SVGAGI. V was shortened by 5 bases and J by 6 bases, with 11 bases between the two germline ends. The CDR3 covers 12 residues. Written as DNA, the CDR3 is TGTGCCAGCAGTCGCCCGGTAGGCGAGCAGTACTTC. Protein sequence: CASSRPVGEQYF.

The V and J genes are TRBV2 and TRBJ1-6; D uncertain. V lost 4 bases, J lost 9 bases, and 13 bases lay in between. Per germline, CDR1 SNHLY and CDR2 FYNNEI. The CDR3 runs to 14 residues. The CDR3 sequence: CASSAHVLGSPLHF. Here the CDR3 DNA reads TGTGCCAGCAGTGCACACGTTTTAGGTTCACCCCTCCACTTT.

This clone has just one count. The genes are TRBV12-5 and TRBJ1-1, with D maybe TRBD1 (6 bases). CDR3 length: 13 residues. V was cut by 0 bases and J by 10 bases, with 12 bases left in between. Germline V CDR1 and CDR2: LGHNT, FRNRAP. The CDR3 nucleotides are TGTGCTAGTGGTTTGGTACAGGGTGGCGTAGCTTTCTTT. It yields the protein CASGLVQGGVAFF.

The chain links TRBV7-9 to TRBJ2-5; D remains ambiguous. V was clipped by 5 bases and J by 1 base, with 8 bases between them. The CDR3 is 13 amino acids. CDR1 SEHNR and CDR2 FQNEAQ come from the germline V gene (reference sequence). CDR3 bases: TGTGCCAGCAGCCTTCCAGGCCAAGAGACCCAGTACTTC. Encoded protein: CASSLPGQETQYF. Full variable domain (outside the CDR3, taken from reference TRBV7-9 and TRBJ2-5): DTGVSQNPRHKITKRGQNVTFRCDPISEHNRLYWYRQTLGQGPEFLTYFQNEAQLEKSRLLSDRFSAERPKGSFSTLEIQRTEQGDSAMYLCASSLPGQETQYFGPGTRLLVL.

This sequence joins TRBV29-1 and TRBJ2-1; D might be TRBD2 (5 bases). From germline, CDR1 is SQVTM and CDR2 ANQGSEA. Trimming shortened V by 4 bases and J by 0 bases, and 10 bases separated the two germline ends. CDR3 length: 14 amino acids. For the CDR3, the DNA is TGCAGCGTTGCGTCTGGGAGCTCCTACAATGAGCAGTTCTTC. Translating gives CSVASGSSYNEQFF.

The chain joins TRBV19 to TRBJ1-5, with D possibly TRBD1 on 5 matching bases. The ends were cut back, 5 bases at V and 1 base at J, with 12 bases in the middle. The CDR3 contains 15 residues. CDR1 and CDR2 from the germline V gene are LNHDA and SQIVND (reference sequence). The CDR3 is CASSGRVGSNQPQHF. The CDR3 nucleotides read TGTGCCAGTAGTGGCAGGGTAGGGAGCAATCAGCCCCAGCATTTT.

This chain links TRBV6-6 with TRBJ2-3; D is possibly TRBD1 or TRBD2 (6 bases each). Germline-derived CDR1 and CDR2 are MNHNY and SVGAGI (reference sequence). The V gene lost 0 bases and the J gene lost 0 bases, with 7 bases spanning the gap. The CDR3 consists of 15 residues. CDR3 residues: CASSYSGGSTDTQYF. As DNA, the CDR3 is TGTGCCAGCAGTTACTCGGGGGGCAGCACAGATACGCAGTATTTT.

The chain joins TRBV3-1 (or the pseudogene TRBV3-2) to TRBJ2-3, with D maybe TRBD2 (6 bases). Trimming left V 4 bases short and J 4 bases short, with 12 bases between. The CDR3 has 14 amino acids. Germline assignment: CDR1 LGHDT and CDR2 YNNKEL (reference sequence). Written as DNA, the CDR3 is TGTGCCAGCAGCCCTCCGGGGGTAGCAGATACGCAGTATTTT. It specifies CASSPPGVADTQYF.

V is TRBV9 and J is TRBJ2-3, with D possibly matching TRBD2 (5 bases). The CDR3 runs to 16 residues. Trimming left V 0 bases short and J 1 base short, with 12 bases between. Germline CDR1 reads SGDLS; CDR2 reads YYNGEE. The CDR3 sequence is CASSVGRVGGTDTQYF. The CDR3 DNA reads TGTGCCAGCAGCGTAGGGCGGGTGGGAGGCACAGATACGCAGTATTTT.

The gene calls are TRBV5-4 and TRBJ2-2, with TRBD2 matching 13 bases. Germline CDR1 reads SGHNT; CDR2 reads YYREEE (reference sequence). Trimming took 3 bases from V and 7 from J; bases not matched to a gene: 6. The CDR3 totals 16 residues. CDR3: CASSSGLAGRYGELFF. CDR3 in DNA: TGTGCCAGCAGCTCGGGACTAGCGGGGAGGTACGGGGAGCTGTTTTTT.

Written as DNA, the CDR3 is TGTGCCAGCTCACTATCCAGTTGGGTCCAGGGCGAGCAGTACTTC. Translated: CASSLSSWVQGEQYF. This chain connects TRBV18 to TRBJ2-7, with a weak D call TRBD1 (5 bases). The length of the CDR3 is 15 residues. Germline CDR1 reads KGHSH; CDR2 reads LQKENI. V lost 4 bases and J lost 6, with 19 bases in between.

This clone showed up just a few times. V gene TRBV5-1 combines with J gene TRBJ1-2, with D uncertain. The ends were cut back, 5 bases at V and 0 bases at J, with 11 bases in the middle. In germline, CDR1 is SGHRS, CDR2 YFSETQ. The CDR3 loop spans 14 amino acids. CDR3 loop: CASRTDSANYGYTF. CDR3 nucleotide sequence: TGCGCCAGCAGGACGGATTCAGCTAACTATGGCTACACCTTC.

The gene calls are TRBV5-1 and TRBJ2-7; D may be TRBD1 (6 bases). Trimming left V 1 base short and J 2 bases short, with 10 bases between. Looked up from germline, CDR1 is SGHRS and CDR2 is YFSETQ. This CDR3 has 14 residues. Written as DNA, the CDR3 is TGCGCCAGCAGCTTGTCAGGGGATGCCTACGAGCAGTACTTC. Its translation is CASSLSGDAYEQYF. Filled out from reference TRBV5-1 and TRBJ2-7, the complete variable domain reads KAGVTQTPRYLIKTRGQQVTLSCSPISGHRSVSWYQQTPGQGLQFLFEYFSETQRNKGNFPGRFSGRQFSNSRSEMNVSTLELGDSALYLCASSLSGDAYEQYFGPGTRLTVT.

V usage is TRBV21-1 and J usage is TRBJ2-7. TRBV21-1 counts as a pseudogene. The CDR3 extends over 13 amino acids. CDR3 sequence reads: CASSKGSNYEQYF. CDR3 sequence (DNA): TGTGCCAGCAGCAAAGGCTCAAACTACGAGCAGTACTTC.

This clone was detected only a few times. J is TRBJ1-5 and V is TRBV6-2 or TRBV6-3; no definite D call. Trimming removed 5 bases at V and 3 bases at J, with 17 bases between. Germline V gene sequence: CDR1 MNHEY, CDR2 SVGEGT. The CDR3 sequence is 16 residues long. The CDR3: CASSRSVAAPNQPQHF. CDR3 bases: TGTGCCAGCAGTCGGTCGGTGGCAGCGCCCAATCAGCCCCAGCATTTT.

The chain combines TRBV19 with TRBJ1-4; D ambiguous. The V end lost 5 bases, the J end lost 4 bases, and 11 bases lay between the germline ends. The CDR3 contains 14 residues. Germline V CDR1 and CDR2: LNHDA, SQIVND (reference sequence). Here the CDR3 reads CASSGLRGNEKLFF. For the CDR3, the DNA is TGTGCCAGTAGTGGCCTCCGAGGTAATGAAAAACTGTTTTTT.

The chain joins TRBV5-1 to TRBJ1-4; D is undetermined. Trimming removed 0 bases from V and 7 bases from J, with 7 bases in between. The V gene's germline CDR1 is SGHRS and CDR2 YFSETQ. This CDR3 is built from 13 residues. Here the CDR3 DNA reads TGCGCCAGCAGCTTGGGCCCGGGTGAAAAACTGTTTTTT. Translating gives CASSLGPGEKLFF.

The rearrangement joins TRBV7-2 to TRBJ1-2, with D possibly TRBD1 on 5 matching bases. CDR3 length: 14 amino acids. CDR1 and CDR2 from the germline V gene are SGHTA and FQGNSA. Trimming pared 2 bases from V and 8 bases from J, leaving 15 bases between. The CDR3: CASSLSSGLQGYTF. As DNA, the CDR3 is TGTGCCAGCAGCTTATCGTCAGGGCTACAAGGCTACACCTTC.